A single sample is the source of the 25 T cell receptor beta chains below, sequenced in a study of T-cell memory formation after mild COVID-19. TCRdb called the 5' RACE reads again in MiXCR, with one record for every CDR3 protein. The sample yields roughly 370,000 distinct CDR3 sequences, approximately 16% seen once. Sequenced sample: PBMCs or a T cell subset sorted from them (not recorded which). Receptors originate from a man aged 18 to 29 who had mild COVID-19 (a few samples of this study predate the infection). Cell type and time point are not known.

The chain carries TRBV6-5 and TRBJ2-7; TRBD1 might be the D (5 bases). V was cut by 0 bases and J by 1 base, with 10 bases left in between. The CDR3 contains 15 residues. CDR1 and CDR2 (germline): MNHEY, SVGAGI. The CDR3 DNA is TGTGCCAGCAGTTACTCAGGGGTCCTATCCTACGAGCAGTACTTC. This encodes CASSYSGVLSYEQYF.

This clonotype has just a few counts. CDR3 in DNA: TGCGCCAGCAGCCCAGCAGGGAGCCCGTACACTGAAGCTTTCTTT. Translating it yields CASSPAGSPYTEAFF. The chain carries TRBV4-3 and TRBJ1-1; D is possibly TRBD1 (5 bases). The V end was cut by 4 bases, the J end by 3 bases, with 15 bases between. The germline V gene has CDR1 LGHNA and CDR2 YSLEER. The length of the CDR3 is 15 residues.

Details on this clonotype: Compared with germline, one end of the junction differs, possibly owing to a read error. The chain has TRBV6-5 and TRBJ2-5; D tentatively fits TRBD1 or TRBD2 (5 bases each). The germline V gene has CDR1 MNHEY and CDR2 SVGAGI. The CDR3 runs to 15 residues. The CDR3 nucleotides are TGTGCCAGCAGTCACTCTGGGACCGCCTTTCAGACCCAGTACTTC. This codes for CASSHSGTAFQTQYF.

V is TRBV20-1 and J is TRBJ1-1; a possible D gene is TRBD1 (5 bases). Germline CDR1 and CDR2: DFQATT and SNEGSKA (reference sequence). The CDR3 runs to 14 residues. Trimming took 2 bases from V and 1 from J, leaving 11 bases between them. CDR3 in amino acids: CSARPPGGNTEAFF. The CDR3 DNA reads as TGCAGTGCTAGACCCCCGGGGGGGAACACTGAAGCTTTCTTT.

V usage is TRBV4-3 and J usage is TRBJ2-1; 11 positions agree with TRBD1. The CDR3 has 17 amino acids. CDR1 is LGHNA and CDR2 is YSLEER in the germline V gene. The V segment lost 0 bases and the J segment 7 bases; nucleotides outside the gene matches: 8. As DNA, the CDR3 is TGCGCCAGCAGCCAAGACGGGTATAGGGACAGGGGGAATGAGCAGTTCTTC. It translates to CASSQDGYRDRGNEQFF.

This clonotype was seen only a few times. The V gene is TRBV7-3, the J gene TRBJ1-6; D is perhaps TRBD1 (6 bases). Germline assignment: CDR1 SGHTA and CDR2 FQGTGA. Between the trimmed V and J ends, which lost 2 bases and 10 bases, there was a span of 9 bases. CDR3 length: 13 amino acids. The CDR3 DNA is TGTGCCAGCAGCTTAGTACAGGGATCACCCCTCCACTTT. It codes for CASSLVQGSPLHF.

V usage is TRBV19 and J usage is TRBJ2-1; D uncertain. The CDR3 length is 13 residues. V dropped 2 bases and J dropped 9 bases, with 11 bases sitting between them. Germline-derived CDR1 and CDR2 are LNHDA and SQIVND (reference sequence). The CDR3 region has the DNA TGTGCCAGTAGTATACGTGCCAGCAGTGAGCAGTTCTTC. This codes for CASSIRASSEQFF.

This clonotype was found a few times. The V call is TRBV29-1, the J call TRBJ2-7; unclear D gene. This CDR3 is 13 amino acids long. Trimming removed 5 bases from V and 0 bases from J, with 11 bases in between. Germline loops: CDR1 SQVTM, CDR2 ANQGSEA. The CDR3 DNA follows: TGCAGCGTTCCCCGGACGGACTCCTACGAGCAGTACTTC. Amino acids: CSVPRTDSYEQYF.

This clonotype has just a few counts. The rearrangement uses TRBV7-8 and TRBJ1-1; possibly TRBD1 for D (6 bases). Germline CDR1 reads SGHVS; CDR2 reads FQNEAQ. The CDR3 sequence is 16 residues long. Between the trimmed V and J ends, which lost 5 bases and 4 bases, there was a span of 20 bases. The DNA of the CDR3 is TGTGCCAGCAGCCCCTCGGGGGGGGCCCTGAGCACTGAAGCTTTCTTT. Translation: CASSPSGGALSTEAFF.

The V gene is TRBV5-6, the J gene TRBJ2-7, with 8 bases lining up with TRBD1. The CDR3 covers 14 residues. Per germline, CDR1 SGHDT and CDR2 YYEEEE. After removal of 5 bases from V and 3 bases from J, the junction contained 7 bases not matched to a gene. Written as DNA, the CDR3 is TGTGCCAGCAGATGGGGGACAGGTAGCTACGAGCAGTACTTC. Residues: CASRWGTGSYEQYF.

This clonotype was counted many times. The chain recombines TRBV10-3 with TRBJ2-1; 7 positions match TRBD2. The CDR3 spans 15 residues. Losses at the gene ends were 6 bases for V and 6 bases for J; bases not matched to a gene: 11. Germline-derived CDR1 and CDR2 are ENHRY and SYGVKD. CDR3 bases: TGTGCCATCAGACCTGGACTAGTCGCAATCAATGAGCAGTTCTTC. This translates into CAIRPGLVAINEQFF.

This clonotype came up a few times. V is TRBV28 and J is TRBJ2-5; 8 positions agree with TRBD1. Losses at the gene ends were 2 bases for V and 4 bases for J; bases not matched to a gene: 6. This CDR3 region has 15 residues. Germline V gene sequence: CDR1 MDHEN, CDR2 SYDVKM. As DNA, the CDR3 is TGTGCCAGCAGTTTAGCAGGGGGCCGTGGAGAGACCCAGTACTTC. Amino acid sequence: CASSLAGGRGETQYF.

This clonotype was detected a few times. The CDR3 sequence is CASSVTVNYGYTF. DNA of the CDR3: TGTGCCAGCAGTGTGACAGTTAACTATGGCTACACCTTC. V and J are TRBV12-3 or TRBV12-4 and TRBJ1-2; a weak D match, TRBD1 (5 bases). The CDR3 loop spans 13 amino acids. The V end was cut by 5 bases, the J end by 1 base, with 8 bases between.

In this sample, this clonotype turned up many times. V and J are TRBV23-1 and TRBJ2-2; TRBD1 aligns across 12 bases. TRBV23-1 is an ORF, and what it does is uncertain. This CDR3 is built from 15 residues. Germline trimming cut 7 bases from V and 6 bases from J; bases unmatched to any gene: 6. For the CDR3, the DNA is TGCGCCAGCACCCCGGGACAGGGGGCTTCCGGGGAGCTGTTTTTT. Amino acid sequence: CASTPGQGASGELFF.

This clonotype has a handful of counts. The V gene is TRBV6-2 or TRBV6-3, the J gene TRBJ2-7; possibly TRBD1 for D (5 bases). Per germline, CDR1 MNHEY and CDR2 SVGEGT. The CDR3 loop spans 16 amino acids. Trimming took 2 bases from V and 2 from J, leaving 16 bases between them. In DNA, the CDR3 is TGTGCCAGCAGTTACCCCCTTGTGGGGCTACCCTACGAGCAGTACTTC. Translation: CASSYPLVGLPYEQYF.

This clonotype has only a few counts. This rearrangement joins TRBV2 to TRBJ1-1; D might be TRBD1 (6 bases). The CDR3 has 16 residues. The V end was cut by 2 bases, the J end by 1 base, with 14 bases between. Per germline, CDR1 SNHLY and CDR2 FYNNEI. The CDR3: CASSEFGGLKNTEAFF. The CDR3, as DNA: TGTGCCAGCAGTGAATTTGGGGGCTTGAAGAACACTGAAGCTTTCTTT.

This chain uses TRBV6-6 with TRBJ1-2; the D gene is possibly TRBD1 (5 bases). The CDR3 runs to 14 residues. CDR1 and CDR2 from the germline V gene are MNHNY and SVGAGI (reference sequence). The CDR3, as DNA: TGTGCTACCTCGCGGCAGTCCAGGGACGATGGCTACACCTTC. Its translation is CATSRQSRDDGYTF.

CDR3 sequence (DNA): TGTGCCAGCAGCCTACTAGCGGGGGGTACCTACGAGCAGTACTTC. Encoded protein: CASSLLAGGTYEQYF. The chain couples TRBV9 to TRBJ2-7, with 12 bases lining up with TRBD2. Germline V CDR1 and CDR2: SGDLS, YYNGEE. The CDR3 is 15 residues long. V was clipped by 4 bases and J by 2 bases; unmatched bases: 4.

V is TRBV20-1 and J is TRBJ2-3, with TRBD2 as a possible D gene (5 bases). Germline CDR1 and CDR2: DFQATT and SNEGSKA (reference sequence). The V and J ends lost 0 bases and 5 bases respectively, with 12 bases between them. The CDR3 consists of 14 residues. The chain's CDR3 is CSARDDGVGDTQYF. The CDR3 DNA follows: TGCAGTGCTAGAGATGACGGGGTGGGAGATACGCAGTATTTT.

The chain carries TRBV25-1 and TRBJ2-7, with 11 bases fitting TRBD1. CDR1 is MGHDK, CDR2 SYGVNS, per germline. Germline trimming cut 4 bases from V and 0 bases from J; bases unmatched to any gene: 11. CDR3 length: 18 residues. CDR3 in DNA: TGTGCCAGCAGTGGATGGGACAGGGGGGCGCGGAGCTCCTACGAGCAGTACTTC. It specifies CASSGWDRGARSSYEQYF.

The DNA of the CDR3 is TGTGCCAGCAGTTACTCGAAGGGGGTGACCCAGTACTTC. Its protein is CASSYSKGVTQYF. This sequence joins TRBV6-5 and TRBJ2-5; D is perhaps TRBD1 (6 bases). The CDR3 is 13 amino acids. Trimming took off 0 bases at V and 7 bases at J, with 9 bases between the two ends. The germline gives CDR1 MNHEY, CDR2 SVGAGI.

CDR3 region: CSAQDRVGEKLFF. The CDR3 DNA follows: TGCAGTGCTCAGGACAGGGTCGGTGAAAAACTGTTTTTT. The V and J genes are TRBV20-1 and TRBJ1-4; TRBD1 aligns across 8 bases. The CDR3 consists of 13 residues. CDR1 and CDR2 from the germline V gene are DFQATT and SNEGSKA (reference sequence). V lost 5 bases, J lost 7 bases, and 6 bases stayed unmatched.

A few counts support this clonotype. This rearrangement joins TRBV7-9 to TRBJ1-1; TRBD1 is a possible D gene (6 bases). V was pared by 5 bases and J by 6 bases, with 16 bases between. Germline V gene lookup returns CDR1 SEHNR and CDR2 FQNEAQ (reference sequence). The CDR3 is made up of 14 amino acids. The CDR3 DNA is TGTGCCAGCAGCCGGACGGGGGGCGTCGCTGAAGCTTTCTTT. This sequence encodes CASSRTGGVAEAFF.

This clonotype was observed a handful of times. The CDR3 spells CASMEAGGYTEAFF. CDR3 in DNA: TGTGCCAGCATGGAGGCAGGGGGCTACACTGAAGCTTTCTTT. This chain uses TRBV6-2 or TRBV6-3 with TRBJ1-1, with 8 bases fitting TRBD1. With 7 bases clipped from V and 3 bases from J, the junction kept 7 bases outside the gene matches. Germline values: CDR1 MNHEY, CDR2 SVGEGT. The CDR3 extends over 14 amino acids.

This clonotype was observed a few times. CDR3: CASSQGGPGNPQETQYF. The CDR3 DNA follows: TGCGCCAGCAGTCAGGGGGGGCCGGGAAATCCACAAGAGACCCAGTACTTC. V and J are TRBV5-1 and TRBJ2-5, with D perhaps TRBD1 or TRBD2 (7 bases each). CDR1 SGHRS and CDR2 YFSETQ come from the germline V gene. This CDR3 contains 17 residues. Trimming shortened V by 5 bases and J by 2 bases, and 22 bases separated the two germline ends. Supplemented by reference TRBV5-1 and TRBJ2-5, the full variable domain reads KAGVTQTPRYLIKTRGQQVTLSCSPISGHRSVSWYQQTPGQGLQFLFEYFSETQRNKGNFPGRFSGRQFSNSRSEMNVSTLELGDSALYLCASSQGGPGNPQETQYFGPGTRLLVL.